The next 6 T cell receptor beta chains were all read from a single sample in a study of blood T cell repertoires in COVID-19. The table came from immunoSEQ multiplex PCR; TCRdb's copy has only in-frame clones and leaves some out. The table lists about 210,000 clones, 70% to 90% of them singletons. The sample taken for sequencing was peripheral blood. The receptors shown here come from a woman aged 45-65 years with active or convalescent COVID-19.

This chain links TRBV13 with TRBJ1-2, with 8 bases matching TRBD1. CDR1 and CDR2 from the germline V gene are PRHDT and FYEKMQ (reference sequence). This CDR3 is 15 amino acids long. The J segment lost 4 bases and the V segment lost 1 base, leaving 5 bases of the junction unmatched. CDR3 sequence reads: CASSLVQGETYGYTF. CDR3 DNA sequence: TGTGCCAGCAGCTTAGTACAGGGGGAAACCTATGGCTACACCTTC. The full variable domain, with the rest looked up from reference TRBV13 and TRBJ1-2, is AAGVIQSPRHLIKEKRETATLKCYPIPRHDTVYWYQQGPGQDPQFLISFYEKMQSDKGSIPDRFSAQQFSDYHSELNMSSLELGDSALYFCASSLVQGETYGYTFGSGTRLTVV.

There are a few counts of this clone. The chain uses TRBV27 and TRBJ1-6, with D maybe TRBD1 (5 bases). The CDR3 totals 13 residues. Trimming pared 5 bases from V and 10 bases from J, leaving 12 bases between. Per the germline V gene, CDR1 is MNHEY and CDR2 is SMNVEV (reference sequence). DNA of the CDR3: TGTGCCAGCAGTCGGGGGGGAAGCTCACCCCTCCACTTT. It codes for CASSRGGSSPLHF.

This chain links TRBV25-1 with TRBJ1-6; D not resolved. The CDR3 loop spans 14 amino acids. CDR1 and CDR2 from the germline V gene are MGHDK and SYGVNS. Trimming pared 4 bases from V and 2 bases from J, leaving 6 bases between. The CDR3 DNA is TGTGCCAGCAGTGTCGGGACCTATAATTCACCCCTCCACTTT. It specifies CASSVGTYNSPLHF.

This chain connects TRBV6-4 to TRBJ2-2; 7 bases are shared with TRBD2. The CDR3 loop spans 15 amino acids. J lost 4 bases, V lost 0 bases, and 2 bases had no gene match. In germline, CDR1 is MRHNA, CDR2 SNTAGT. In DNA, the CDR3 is TGTGCCAGCAGTGACTCGGGGGGGTCCACCGGGGAGCTGTTTTTT. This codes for CASSDSGGSTGELFF.

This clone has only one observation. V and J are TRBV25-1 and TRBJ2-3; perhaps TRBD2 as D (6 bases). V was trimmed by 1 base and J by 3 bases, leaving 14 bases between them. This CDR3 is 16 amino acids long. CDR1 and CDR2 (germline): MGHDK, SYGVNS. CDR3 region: CASSELEGRVTDTQYF. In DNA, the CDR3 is TGTGCCAGCAGTGAATTGGAGGGAAGGGTAACAGATACGCAGTATTTT.

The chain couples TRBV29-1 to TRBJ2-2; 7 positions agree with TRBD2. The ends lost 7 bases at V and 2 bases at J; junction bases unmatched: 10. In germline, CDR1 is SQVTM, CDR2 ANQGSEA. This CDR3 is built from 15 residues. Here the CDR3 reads CSAQAGLGNTGELFF. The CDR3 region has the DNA TGCAGCGCCCAAGCGGGGCTGGGAAACACCGGGGAGCTGTTTTTT.